Included here is one T cell receptor beta chain sequence, with context. The antigen is undetermined. The CDR3 contains 16 residues. The data were obtained in a study of T cell responses to AZD1222 COVID-19 vaccine. Study results and caveats: The donors showed a predominance of white British ancestry and of females, with possible underestimation of clonal diversity. Reportedly, close to half of spike-specific TCRs are directed against unmutated variant regions. At baseline, just six AZD1222 recipients tested seropositive.

The table came from immunoSEQ multiplex PCR; TCRdb's copy has only in-frame clones and leaves some out. The sample contains around 110,000 clones, around 91% of which appear only once. The V and J genes are TRBV1 and TRBJ2-3; the table's D call, TRBD2, was not checked against the DNA. TRBV1 is a known pseudogene. The input for sequencing was peripheral blood, taken 28 days after the second AZD1222 dose. This sequence was found in an adult who received the AZD1222 COVID-19 vaccine. CDR3 sequence (DNA): TGCACCACGATAACCAGAAGAGCGGGAGCCACAGATACGCAGTATTTT. It specifies CTTITRRAGATDTQYF.